This T cell receptor (beta chain) originates from a study of T cells in Graves' hyperthyroidism and ophthalmopathy (dated by TCRdb to about 2019). With respect to the entire study: To identify distinguishing TCR V-J signatures, a discovery cohort of 90 to 100 patients was used, comprising 40 to 45 with Graves' ophthalmopathy and 57 with stable Graves' hyperthyroidism. The paper reports TCR Vbeta CDR3 sequencing of about 140 peripheral blood samples: around 41 ophthalmopathy, around 80 hyperthyroidism and approximately 17 progressor patients. The roughly 90 discovery patients were divided at random into training and test sets in a 7:3 ratio. In six Graves' hyperthyroidism patients, the study also compared T-cell repertoires from thyroid tissue with T-cell repertoires from blood. After blood sampling, hyperthyroidism patients were treated with methimazole at a starting dose of 30 mg daily, and ophthalmopathy patients were treated with high-dose intravenous methylprednisolone. Prospective prediction of ophthalmopathy was tested in an independent validation cohort of some 20 hyperthyroidism patients and 15 to 17 patients who later progressed to ophthalmopathy.

At the junction V is shortened by 6 bases and J by 7 bases, with 21 bases in between. The CDR3 numbers 15 residues from cysteine through phenylalanine. Just the 45-base CDR3 DNA is kept, in frame starting at base 1. This clonotype showed up just once. Its antigen is currently not known. No base quality information exists; no much larger clone differs at one position. One read represents weak support. General study outcomes and caveats: A 13 V-J signature model separated ophthalmopathy from stable hyperthyroidism, with around 91% sensitivity and about 81% specificity in cross-validation and 80%/75% in testing. Most expanded thyroid clonotypes (frequency above 0.001) were also detected in blood, a finding suggesting that blood repertoires may reflect thyroid immune responses. In validation, the model predicted progression to ophthalmopathy a median of approximately 6.3 months before onset, with roughly 71% sensitivity and about 72% specificity. No statistical method was used to fix the sample size in advance, and group allocation was not hidden from the investigators.

Stable Graves' hyperthyroidism was defined as the absence of progression to ophthalmopathy over 18 months of follow-up. Hyperthyroidism patients were newly diagnosed, had a disease duration of under 2 months, and were aged 18 to 65 years. The study excluded patients with uncontrolled infections, other autoimmune diseases, pregnancy or lactation. Diagnoses were established on the basis of clinical symptoms, serum thyroxine and TRAb, thyroid ultrasound, and orbital computed tomography. Total RNA was extracted with Trizol reagent, and quality was checked on an Agilent 2100 Bioanalyzer. The TCR beta CDR3 regions were amplified from the RNA transcripts. For the first round of RT-PCR on the TCR CDR3, the HTBI primer set was used together with the Qiagen OneStep RT-PCR kit. Libraries were constructed in a second round of multiplex PCR, after which size selection and purification were carried out. Paired-end sequencing of the libraries was performed with 100 bp reads on an Illumina HiSeq2000. As for the original processing: SOAPnuke was used to process the raw data, with reads discarded if the reads contained adapters or uncalled bases, had a mean Phred below 15, or lacked an exact constant-primer or identifier match. High-quality paired reads were merged with COPE v1.2.5, and unique nucleotide sequences were defined as clonotypes. MiTCR v1.1 was used to align clonotypes to the IMGT TRBV, TRBD and TRBJ reference segments. Analysis was restricted to V-J combinations with a frequency above 0.0001, which covered roughly 99% of repertoires. The TCS score was defined as F50 (clonal expansion) divided by E x V (chaos), with BLOSUM62-based TCRdist calculated between CDR3 peptides within each V-J. Welch's t-statistics and random forest reduced fewer than 600 V-J features to 10 to 15, which were used in a naive Bayes classifier (R e1071). The similarity between thyroid and blood repertoires was quantified using the Morisita-Horn index. TCRdb reanalyzed the raw reads on its own, using fastp at Q25 for trimming and MiXCR for clone calling, and kept in-frame beta chains. CDR3 protein duplicates are merged, each entry listing the most common genes and DNA. The V and J calls, along with clone size, are taken from TCRdb and not from the paper's own processing. The sample table holds about 580,000 distinct CDR3 sequences, of which about 43% were seen once. The ten biggest clones cover approximately 8.4% of the sample.

This clonotype was sampled from a woman aged 18-29 years with Graves' hyperthyroidism. The sequencing input was peripheral blood or thyroid tissue (not recorded which). The chain joins TRBV12-3 or TRBV12-4 to TRBJ2-5; the D segment could be TRBD1, given 5 matching bases. The CDR3 in this case is CASSSDGSQAGTQYF. In nucleotide form, the sequence is TGTGCCAGCAGCTCGGACGGGTCACAGGCTGGGACCCAGTACTTC.